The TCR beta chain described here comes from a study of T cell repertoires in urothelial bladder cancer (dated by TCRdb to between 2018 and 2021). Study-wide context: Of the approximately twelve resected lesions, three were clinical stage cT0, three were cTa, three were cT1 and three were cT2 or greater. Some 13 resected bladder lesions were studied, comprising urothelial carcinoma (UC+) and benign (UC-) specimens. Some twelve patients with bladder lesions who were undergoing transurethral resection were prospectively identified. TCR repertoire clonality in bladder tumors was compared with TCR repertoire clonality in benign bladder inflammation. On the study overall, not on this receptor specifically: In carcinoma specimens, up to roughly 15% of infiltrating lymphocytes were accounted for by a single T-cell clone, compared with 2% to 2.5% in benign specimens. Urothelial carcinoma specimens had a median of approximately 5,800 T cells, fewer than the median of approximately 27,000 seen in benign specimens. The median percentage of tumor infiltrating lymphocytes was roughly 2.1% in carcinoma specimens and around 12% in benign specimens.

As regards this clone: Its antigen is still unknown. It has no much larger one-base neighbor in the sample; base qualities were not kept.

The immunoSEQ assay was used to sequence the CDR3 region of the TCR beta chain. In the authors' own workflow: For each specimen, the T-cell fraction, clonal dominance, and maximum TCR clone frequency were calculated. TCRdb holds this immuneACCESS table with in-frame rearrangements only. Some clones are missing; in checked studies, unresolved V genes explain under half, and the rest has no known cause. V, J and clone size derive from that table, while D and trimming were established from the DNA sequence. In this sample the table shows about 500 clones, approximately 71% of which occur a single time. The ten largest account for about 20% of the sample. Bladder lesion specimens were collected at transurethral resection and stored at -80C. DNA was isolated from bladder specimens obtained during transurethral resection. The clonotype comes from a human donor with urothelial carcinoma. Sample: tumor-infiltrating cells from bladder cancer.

The sequenced DNA: TGTGCCAGCACCCCGGACGGATCTAACTATGGCTACACCTTC. Translated, this is CASTPDGSNYGYTF. The chain couples TRBV7-8 to TRBJ1-2; no confident D gene assignment can be made. CDR1 and CDR2 are drawn from the germline V gene: SGHVS, FQNEAQ. The CDR3 contains 14 residues, cysteine and phenylalanine counted. This entry keeps only the CDR3 DNA: 42 bases, framed from base 1. Relative to germline, V is 7 bases shorter and J is 0 bases shorter, with 12 bases between their ends.